Presented here are 25 T cell receptor beta chains from one specimen sequenced in a study of vaccination effects on CD4 cells after COVID-19. The method was immunoSEQ multiplex PCR; TCRdb's version includes in-frame clones alone and lacks a portion of them. The sample records 70,000 to 85,000 clones, 77% being singletons. Antigens of these TCRs are unknown. Following 10 days of culture, CD4+ T cells were isolated. This material consisted of CD4+ T cells from PBMCs cultured without peptide, taken before COVID-19 vaccination. Receptors originate from a human donor who received a COVID-19 vaccine.

This chain's CDR3 is CASSLGQGEAFF. CDR3 sequence (DNA): TGTGCCAGCAGCCTCGGACAGGGAGAAGCTTTCTTT. The chain recombines TRBV3-1 (or the pseudogene TRBV3-2) with TRBJ1-1, with 8 bases aligning to TRBD1. The CDR3 has 12 residues. Trimming at V came to 4 bases and at J to 8 bases, leaving 3 bases not matched to a gene. Germline V gene data show CDR1 as LGHDT and CDR2 as YNNKEL (reference sequence).

V is TRBV18 and J is TRBJ1-2; possibly TRBD1 for D (5 bases). V was cut by 3 bases and J by 7 bases, with 12 bases left in between. Germline values: CDR1 KGHSH, CDR2 LQKENI. The CDR3 extends over 13 amino acids. The CDR3 nucleotides are TGTGCCAGCTCACCGAATGGGGCAGTTGGCTACACCTTC. Its protein product is CASSPNGAVGYTF.

V usage is TRBV10-2 and J usage is TRBJ2-7, with D perhaps matching TRBD2 (6 bases). V was trimmed by 4 bases and J by 6 bases, leaving 13 bases between them. This CDR3 region has 13 residues. Germline V gene lookup returns CDR1 WSHSY and CDR2 SAAADI. CDR3 residues: CASSGGTGVEQYV. CDR3 bases: TGCGCCAGCAGTGGAGGGACGGGGGTCGAGCAGTACGTC.

The CDR3 region has the DNA TGCGCCAGCAGTAGGACGGGACAAGAGACCCAGTACTTC. Protein sequence: CASSRTGQETQYF. V usage is TRBV10-1 and J usage is TRBJ2-5, with D tentatively TRBD2 (5 bases). This CDR3 has 13 residues. Trimming removed 5 bases from V and 2 bases from J, with 9 bases in between. Per germline, CDR1 WNHNN and CDR2 SYGVQD (reference sequence).

V is TRBV4-1 and J is TRBJ1-4; D remains ambiguous. Germline V lookup: CDR1 MGHRA, CDR2 YSYEKL. Deletions cut 0 bases from V and 1 base from J, with 9 bases between. The CDR3 covers 16 residues. The CDR3 coding sequence is TGCGCCAGCAGCCAAGATCAGCGTAGAACTAATGAAAAACTGTTTTTT. It encodes CASSQDQRRTNEKLFF.

This clone was detected only a few times. The chain's CDR3 is CASSLVGEQFF. DNA for the CDR3: TGCGCCAGCAGCTTGGTCGGTGAGCAGTTCTTC. This chain uses TRBV5-1 with TRBJ2-1; the D is unclear. Trimming took off 0 bases at V and 9 bases at J, with 4 bases between the two ends. The CDR3 length is 11 residues. In germline, CDR1 is SGHRS, CDR2 YFSETQ.

This sequence joins TRBV12-5 and TRBJ1-5; D perhaps matches TRBD1 (6 bases). From germline, CDR1 is LGHNT and CDR2 FRNRAP. V lost 3 bases and J 11 bases, leaving 17 bases between the germline ends. The CDR3 consists of 14 residues. As DNA, the CDR3 is TGTGCTAGTGGTTTTTCTACAGGGTTATGGGCCCAGCATTTT. It translates to CASGFSTGLWAQHF.

This clone was observed a handful of times. The rearrangement links TRBV10-3 to TRBJ2-1; 10 bases map to TRBD1. The V and J ends lost 4 bases and 8 bases, in that order; junction bases with no gene match: 11. The CDR3 has 16 residues. Germline V gene sequence: CDR1 ENHRY, CDR2 SYGVKD. This CDR3 is CAISVTGQGPGDEQFF. The CDR3 region has the DNA TGTGCCATCAGTGTAACGGGACAGGGGCCCGGGGATGAGCAGTTCTTC.

This clone was recorded once. The chain links TRBV29-1 to TRBJ2-3; D perhaps matches TRBD2 (5 bases). The CDR3 spans 15 residues. V shed 6 bases and J shed 0 bases, with 16 bases lying between them. Per germline, CDR1 SQVTM and CDR2 ANQGSEA. The CDR3 loop is CSVAKWSGSTDTQYF. The DNA of the CDR3 is TGCAGCGTCGCCAAGTGGAGCGGTAGCACAGATACGCAGTATTTT.

This chain links TRBV10-2 with TRBJ2-3, with 8 bases identical to TRBD1. CDR1 is WSHSY and CDR2 is SAAADI in the germline V gene. V trimming: 5 bases; J trimming: 1 base; junction bases outside the gene matches: 5. There are 15 residues in the CDR3. As DNA, the CDR3 is TGCGCCAGCAGTACCCGGGACAGGCGCACAGATACGCAGTATTTT. Translation: CASSTRDRRTDTQYF.

A word on this clone: Other DNA sequences in the same sample also yield this CDR3. The CDR3 DNA sequence: TGTGCCAGTCGGACGGCGAACACTGAAGCTTTCTTT. It translates to CASRTANTEAFF. This chain uses TRBV19 with TRBJ1-1, with D unclear. Looked up from germline, CDR1 is LNHDA and CDR2 is SQIVND (reference sequence). This CDR3 has 12 residues. V was cut by 8 bases and J by 1 base, with 8 bases left in between.

This chain links TRBV19 with TRBJ2-3; 7 bases are a match to TRBD2. Per germline, CDR1 LNHDA and CDR2 SQIVND (reference sequence). Trimming removed 3 bases from V and 0 bases from J; junction bases left unmatched: 6. The CDR3 contains 16 residues. The CDR3 sequence: CASSISQGGSTDTQYF. DNA for the CDR3: TGTGCCAGTAGTATTTCCCAGGGAGGGAGCACAGATACGCAGTATTTT.

The chain is built from TRBV3-1 (or the pseudogene TRBV3-2) and TRBJ1-6, with 8 bases matching TRBD1. The CDR3 loop spans 14 amino acids. Germline trimming cut 5 bases from V and 9 bases from J; bases unmatched to any gene: 6. Per germline, CDR1 LGHDT and CDR2 YNNKEL (reference sequence). The CDR3 region is CASSSGQASSPLHF. CDR3 DNA sequence: TGTGCCAGCAGCTCGGGACAGGCGTCTTCACCCCTCCACTTT.

The gene calls are TRBV5-1 and TRBJ2-3; 9 positions match TRBD1. This CDR3 comprises 16 residues. Germline loops: CDR1 SGHRS, CDR2 YFSETQ. Germline trimming cut 1 base from V and 2 bases from J; bases unmatched to any gene: 5. The CDR3 reads CASSLIGTGFTDTQYF. CDR3 bases: TGCGCCAGCAGCTTGATAGGGACAGGGTTCACAGATACGCAGTATTTT.

This clone turned up a few times. The chain couples TRBV24-1 to TRBJ1-5; 8 bases are shared with TRBD1. Unmatched junction bases numbered 14, after V lost 8 bases and J lost 3 bases. This CDR3 has 17 residues. Per the germline V gene, CDR1 is KGHDR and CDR2 is SFDVKD. CDR3 sequence: CATTDRGGLIFNQPQHF. CDR3 nucleotides: TGTGCCACCACCGACAGGGGAGGCCTAATATTCAATCAGCCCCAGCATTTT.

The V and J genes are TRBV4-3 and TRBJ2-5; D is tentatively TRBD1 or TRBD2 (5 bases each). Germline V gene data show CDR1 as LGHNA and CDR2 as YSLEER. V gave up 1 base and J gave up 1 base, with 13 bases separating them. The CDR3 length is 16 residues. Here the CDR3 DNA reads TGCGCCAGCAGCCAAGGATTAACAGGACTCCAAGAGACCCAGTACTTC. Protein sequence: CASSQGLTGLQETQYF.

The chain is built from TRBV14 and TRBJ2-3; no firm D call. V was trimmed by 2 bases and J by 5 bases, leaving 17 bases between them. The CDR3 length is 16 residues. Per germline, CDR1 SGHDN and CDR2 FVKESK. This CDR3 reads CASSQYGSSSLDTQYF. Written as DNA, the CDR3 is TGTGCCAGCAGCCAATATGGTTCGTCCTCCCTAGATACGCAGTATTTT.

V is TRBV7-9 and J is TRBJ1-1; D is unresolved. Trimming stripped 1 base from V and 10 bases from J, with 13 bases between. This CDR3 is built from 13 residues. From germline, CDR1 is SEHNR and CDR2 FQNEAQ (reference sequence). This CDR3 reads CASSLVEAARAFF. CDR3 DNA: TGTGCCAGCAGCTTAGTAGAGGCGGCTAGAGCTTTCTTT.

This clone was seen only a few times. The genes are TRBV6-5 and TRBJ1-4; no clear D gene. The CDR3 contains 13 residues. Germline assignment: CDR1 MNHEY and CDR2 SVGAGI. V was trimmed by 8 bases and J by 5 bases, leaving 12 bases between them. In nucleotides, the CDR3 is TGTGCCAGCGGGAGGACGTTAAATGAAAAACTGTTTTTT. Its protein product is CASGRTLNEKLFF.

The V call is TRBV7-2, the J call TRBJ2-5; possibly TRBD1 for D (5 bases). Per germline, CDR1 SGHTA and CDR2 FQGNSA. V was clipped by 2 bases and J by 2 bases, with 15 bases between them. The CDR3 covers 16 residues. CDR3 region: CASSLIQGGVQETQYF. The CDR3, as DNA: TGTGCCAGCAGCTTAATTCAGGGCGGAGTTCAAGAGACCCAGTACTTC.

The J gene is TRBJ2-1, the V gene TRBV18; tentatively, D is TRBD2 (6 bases). The V end lost 4 bases, the J end lost 0 bases, and 13 bases lay between the germline ends. The length of the CDR3 is 16 residues. Looked up from germline, CDR1 is KGHSH and CDR2 is LQKENI. This CDR3 is CASSLLLATSYNEQFF. CDR3 coding DNA: TGTGCCAGCTCACTGTTGCTAGCGACCTCCTACAATGAGCAGTTCTTC.

The chain joins TRBV28 to TRBJ1-1; D not resolved. The V end lost 1 base, the J end lost 0 bases, and 12 bases lay between the germline ends. The length of the CDR3 is 16 residues. CDR1 and CDR2 from the germline V gene are MDHEN and SYDVKM. The chain's CDR3 is CASSLSEARLNTEAFF. In nucleotides, the CDR3 is TGTGCCAGCAGTTTATCGGAGGCACGCTTGAACACTGAAGCTTTCTTT.

This clone was counted between two and nine times. J is TRBJ2-3 and V is TRBV7-9, with a weak D call TRBD1 (6 bases). Trimming took off 4 bases at V and 8 bases at J, with 10 bases between the two ends. This CDR3 contains 12 residues. CDR1 and CDR2 from the germline V gene are SEHNR and FQNEAQ (reference sequence). CDR3 residues: CASSSSGATQYF. The CDR3 DNA sequence: TGTGCCAGCAGCTCTTCAGGGGCTACGCAGTATTTT. Using reference TRBV7-9 and TRBJ2-3 for the parts outside the CDR3, the full variable domain is DTGVSQNPRHKITKRGQNVTFRCDPISEHNRLYWYRQTLGQGPEFLTYFQNEAQLEKSRLLSDRFSAERPKGSFSTLEIQRTEQGDSAMYLCASSSSGATQYFGPGTRLTVL.

This clone was detected once. The chain carries TRBV6-6 and TRBJ1-3; D possibly corresponds to TRBD1 (6 bases). Deletions cut 4 bases from V and 0 bases from J, with 13 bases between. CDR1 and CDR2 from the germline V gene are MNHNY and SVGAGI (reference sequence). The CDR3 length is 16 residues. CDR3 nucleotide sequence: TGTGCCAGCAGTTCGGGGGAAGGGGGCTCTGGAAACACCATATATTTT. It codes for CASSSGEGGSGNTIYF.

V is TRBV5-1 and J is TRBJ2-1; 7 bases line up with TRBD2. This CDR3 spans 15 amino acids. V was clipped by 1 base and J by 3 bases; unmatched bases: 4. Per germline, CDR1 SGHRS and CDR2 YFSETQ. CDR3: CASSLQAGIYNEQFF. The CDR3 nucleotides read TGCGCCAGCAGCTTGCAAGCGGGGATCTACAATGAGCAGTTCTTC.